Given below is one T cell receptor (beta chain) in context. The clone's antigen remains unknown. No base quality information exists; no much larger clone differs at one position. The CDR3, cysteine through phenylalanine, is 14 amino acids long. Only CDR3 DNA is held: 42 bases, read in frame from base 1. Unmatched junction bases come to 12, with V trimmed by 8 bases and J by 6 bases. CDR1 WSHSY and CDR2 SAAADI were looked up in the germline V gene. This specimen belongs to a study of shared clonotypes between healthy human individuals (dated by TCRdb to the early 2020s). Turning to the overall study: The cohort comprised a couple of women and a few men aged 18 to 49 years. For each donor, CD4 naive and CD4 memory were each given three plates, CD8 naive was given two plates, and CD8 memory was given one plate. The study deeply sequenced blood TCR repertoires of several healthy adults to estimate repertoire size and the extent of clonotype sharing between individuals. Different laboratories and diverse techniques were used to prepare libraries and sequence TCR repertoires, to increase sequencing depth and limit assay-specific biases. Each donor's leukapheresis produced roughly between about 0.8 and 8.9 billion PBMCs. Results the study describes overall, beyond this receptor: Because the study included a small number of donors, the genetic and exposure-history diversity represented was limited. Compared with non-shared clonotypes, the clonotypes found in all four sorted-subset donors had higher generation probabilities. Incomplete sequencing was indicated by rarefaction of sorted-subset datasets, despite the large sequencing depth. Larger estimated clonotype richness was generally found for naive subsets than for memory subsets. When a handful of donors were compared, the shared fraction of clonotypes was about 5% for naive CD4, less than 4% for naive CD8, 2% to 2.5% for memory CD4, and approximately 0.4% for memory CD8. Based on pairwise subsampling, the degree of clonotype sharing among donors was expected to be affected by sequencing depth. Sampling was restricted to blood, and TCR repertoires in tissue are likely to differ from TCR repertoires in blood.

TCR CDR3 regions were amplified from genomic DNA by multiplex PCR using the deep immunoSEQ assay. Extracted genomic DNA from each cell subset was spread evenly across all wells of several immunoSEQ 96-well plates, with each plate serving as a replicate. For sorted subsets, around 0.2 ug of genomic DNA, equivalent to around 29,000 T cell genomes, went into each replicate PCR. Purified libraries were measured with a Qubit 3.0 fluorometer, size-checked on a Bioanalyzer 2100, and measured again with the KAPA Library Quantification kit. Every immunoSEQ 96-well plate was sequenced on a separate single-read 150-cycle Illumina NextSeq 550 flow cell. In the source study's methods: Because the immunoSEQ output held only junctional sequences and lacked quality scores, the filtering could not match the filtering applied to full-length reads. To assign V/J genes and CDR3, sequences were annotated against IMGT germline references using PyIR, a Python wrapper for IgBLAST v1.9. Reads were removed for weak V/J assignments (E-value above 1e-6), missing CDR3, stop codons, out-of-frame junctions, or ambiguous translated residues. V3J clonotypes were defined by identical inferred V gene, J gene, and CDR3 amino acid sequence. Percentage overlap between repertoires was computed as shared unique clonotypes divided by the size of the smaller repertoire. Three approaches were used to assess repertoire richness: RTK rarefaction, the Chao1 estimator, and Recon v2.1 estimates of unobserved clonotypes. Generation probabilities were computed with OLGA for all TCRbeta clonotypes obtained by the gDNA method from several donors. TCRdb took this table from immuneACCESS and kept in-frame rearrangements with V and J called. Such tables lack part of the clones; where checked against another copy, unresolved V genes explain under half of the gap, and the rest is unexplained. V and J calls and clone size are given by that table; D and trimming were obtained from the DNA. In all, the sample holds about 980,000 clones, and about three quarters of those were seen once. Approximately 1.5% of the sample is held by the ten biggest clonotypes.

Donors were healthy HIV-negative adults with no recently reported acute infections or vaccinations. All donors were Caucasian adults living in Nashville, Tennessee, USA. CD4+ T cells were enriched through magnetic negative selection, after which naive cells were positively selected on CD45RA and the remaining negative fraction served as the memory subset. Blood was collected by leukapheresis, and PBMCs were isolated by Ficoll-Histopaque density gradient centrifugation and then cryopreserved in liquid nitrogen vapor phase. Analytical flow cytometry was used to check the purity and quantity of every magnetically sorted T cell population. From each sorted fraction, genomic DNA was isolated and quantified by UV absorbance on a Nanodrop 2000c.

The sequence derives from a young man in good health. Sequencing was done on a sample of memory CD4+ T cells sorted from blood. The cell subset or site label here, explained by the study, means: CD45RA-negative fraction. The chain is assembled from TRBV10-2 and TRBJ2-7; TRBD2 aligns with 8 central bases. CDR3 sequence: CASGRLAGKGEQYF. The DNA sequence reads TGCGCCAGCGGGAGGCTAGCGGGTAAGGGCGAGCAGTACTTC.